These 2 T cell receptor beta chains were sequenced from one sample in a study of T-cell reconstitution after alpha-beta-depleted transplantation in children. Construction of the TCRbeta library involved unique molecular identifiers. TCRdb reprocessed the PCR reads via MiXCR and lists one record per CDR3 protein. In the table there are 100,000 or so distinct CDR3 sequences, 15% to 18% of which are singletons. Source: PBMCs, mostly from graft donor cells, taken 180 days after TCRalphabeta/CD19-depleted stem cell transplant. The receptors shown here come from a male patient between 2 and 15 years old who had a stem cell transplant for acute lymphoblastic leukemia, so the T cells may come from the graft donor.

The DNA of the CDR3 is TGTGCCAGCAGGGGGACAGGGACTACCTCTCTTGGAGCTTTCTTT. Protein sequence: CASRGTGTTSLGAFF. The genes are TRBV6-1 and TRBJ1-1; 9 nucleotides align to TRBD1. J gave up 10 bases and V 6 bases, and 15 bases lay outside the gene matches. This CDR3 has 15 residues. Germline V CDR1 and CDR2: MNHNS, SASEGT.

The genes are TRBV20-1 and TRBJ2-2, with D maybe TRBD1 (6 bases). The CDR3 contains 14 residues. Trimming shortened V by 6 bases and J by 8 bases, and 19 bases separated the two germline ends. The germline V gene has CDR1 DFQATT and CDR2 SNEGSKA (reference sequence). DNA of the CDR3: TGCAGTGCGCGCTCCGGGACCAGGGGAGGGGAGCTGTTTTTT. Translated, it gives CSARSGTRGGELFF.